This T cell receptor (beta chain) was sequenced during a study of T cell clonotyping in hematopoietic cell transplantation. Time point in this sample: recipient sample about 28 days before transplant, after cytoreduction. Sequencing used immunoSEQ multiplex PCR; TCRdb keeps in-frame clones, though not all of them. The profile shows some 19,000 clones, 77% of them singletons. Germline-derived CDR1 and CDR2 are SNHLY and FYNNEI. The CDR3 length is 13 residues. Trimming took 10 bases from V and 8 from J, leaving 17 bases between them. The sample in question was peripheral blood mononuclear cells, obtained before stem cell transplant. This sequence joins TRBV2 and TRBJ1-4, with D possibly TRBD1 on 5 matching bases. The TCR originated in a man aged 55 to 70 with acute myeloid leukemia. Some clones in this sample may be carry-over from other donors' samples. The CDR3 nucleotides are TGTGCCACCAAATCAGGGTACGACGAAAAACTGTTTTTT. Amino acid sequence: CATKSGYDEKLFF.